Listed here are 2 T cell receptor beta chains from one sample, sequenced in a study of naive and memory T cell subsets. Both TRBC1 and TRBC2 were covered by a beta constant-region primer of two equimolar oligonucleotides. TCRdb reanalysed the UMI-ligation and nested PCR reads using MiXCR and keeps one entry per CDR3 protein. In the table there are 70,000 to 95,000 distinct CDR3 sequences, roughly 7.3% of which are singletons. The material sequenced was central memory CD4+ T cells from blood. The receptors come from a human donor in good health.

This clonotype was seen ten or more times. This chain uses TRBV2 with TRBJ2-3; possible D gene TRBD1, 6 bases. The CDR3 covers 14 residues. Germline V gene lookup returns CDR1 SNHLY and CDR2 FYNNEI. V lost 4 bases to trimming and J lost 3 bases, with 11 bases between them. CDR3 residues: CASSGFRGTDTQYF. The CDR3 coding sequence is TGTGCCAGCAGTGGGTTCAGGGGTACAGATACGCAGTATTTT.

This clonotype was picked up a small number of times. CDR3 bases: TGTGCCAGCAGTCCTTTTGGAAACACCGGGGAGCTGTTTTTT. Its translation: CASSPFGNTGELFF. The V and J genes are TRBV12-3 or TRBV12-4 and TRBJ2-2; D is ambiguous. CDR3 length equals 14 residues. V was pared by 5 bases and J by 2 bases, with 9 bases between.